What follows are 28 T cell receptor beta chains derived from one specimen sequenced in a study of T cell changes during pregnancy in multiple sclerosis. Sequencing used immunoSEQ multiplex PCR; TCRdb keeps in-frame clones, though not all of them. The repertoire holds about 87,000 clones, with about 94% as singletons. The sequenced sample was peripheral blood, obtained in the third trimester of pregnancy. All receptors come from a female donor in good health, enrolled as a control in a pregnancy study.

The gene calls are TRBV5-1 and TRBJ2-2; tentative D call: TRBD1 (7 bases). The CDR3 extends over 14 amino acids. Germline CDR1 reads SGHRS; CDR2 reads YFSETQ. V was cut by 4 bases and J by 7 bases, with 14 bases left in between. The DNA for the CDR3 is TGCGCCAGCAGCCAGGGGGGTTCTGGCGGGGAGCTGTTTTTT. Amino acids: CASSQGGSGGELFF.

The J gene is TRBJ1-4, the V gene TRBV6-6, with a possible D match to TRBD1 (6 bases). This CDR3 spans 14 amino acids. Between the trimmed V and J ends, which lost 7 bases and 7 bases, there was a span of 16 bases. Germline-derived CDR1 and CDR2 are MNHNY and SVGAGI (reference sequence). Written as DNA, the CDR3 is TGTGCCAGCATTAACGATCCGACAGGTGAAAAACTGTTTTTT. Translating gives CASINDPTGEKLFF.

This chain connects TRBV2 to TRBJ1-5; D perhaps matches TRBD1 (6 bases). This CDR3 has 12 residues. The V gene's germline CDR1 is SNHLY and CDR2 FYNNEI. V dropped 5 bases and J dropped 7 bases, with 9 bases sitting between them. The CDR3: CASSLDSQPQHF. The CDR3 DNA reads as TGTGCCAGCAGTTTGGACAGCCAGCCCCAGCATTTT.

A note on this clone: A junction end diverges from the germline sequence, so it may reflect a read error. V and J are TRBV6-5 and TRBJ1-2, with a possible D match to TRBD1 (5 bases). Germline CDR1 and CDR2: MNHEY and SVGAGI. The CDR3 is made up of 14 amino acids. As DNA, the CDR3 is TGTTCCAGCTGGGGCAGGGATGGGTTCTATGGCTACACCTTC. Protein: CSSWGRDGFYGYTF.

The chain carries TRBV6-1 and TRBJ1-5, with D tentatively TRBD1 (5 bases). This CDR3 is built from 14 residues. Looked up from germline, CDR1 is MNHNS and CDR2 is SASEGT. Trimming cost V 6 bases and J 4 bases, with 13 bases left between them. The CDR3 reads CASRLQEGNQPQHF. The CDR3 nucleotides are TGTGCCAGCAGATTACAGGAGGGGAATCAGCCCCAGCATTTT.

This rearrangement joins TRBV6-1 to TRBJ2-7, with 9 bases that match TRBD2. The CDR3 loop spans 14 amino acids. Germline-derived CDR1 and CDR2 are MNHNS and SASEGT. Trimming removed 1 base from V and 10 bases from J; junction bases left unmatched: 8. The CDR3 DNA follows: TGTGCCAGCAGTGAAGAGGCTAGCGGGACCGGACAGTACTTC. Protein sequence: CASSEEASGTGQYF.

The chain carries TRBV5-1 and TRBJ1-1; D is ambiguous. Germline V gene lookup returns CDR1 SGHRS and CDR2 YFSETQ. The ends were cut back, 7 bases at V and 2 bases at J, with 12 bases in the middle. This CDR3 has 13 residues. The CDR3 bases are TGCGCCAGCTATATATCAGAAAACACTGAAGCTTTCTTT. It is translated as CASYISENTEAFF.

As DNA, the CDR3 is TGTGCCAGCAGTGAAGCGCTTCGGGAGACCGGGACGGGAGGCGAGCAGTACTTC. It is translated as CASSEALRETGTGGEQYF. The V call is TRBV6-1, the J call TRBJ2-7, with TRBD2 matching over 7 bases. The CDR3 is 18 amino acids. CDR1 and CDR2 from the germline V gene are MNHNS and SASEGT. With 0 bases clipped from V and 6 bases from J, the junction kept 17 bases outside the gene matches.

The chain combines TRBV5-1 with TRBJ1-1; TRBD1 might be the D (5 bases). Germline CDR1 SGHRS, CDR2 YFSETQ. This CDR3 region has 13 residues. Trimming removed 0 bases at V and 9 bases at J, with 12 bases between. The CDR3 nucleotides are TGCGCCAGCAGCTTGGGACCGACAGCCAAAGCTTTCTTT. Translating gives CASSLGPTAKAFF.

This rearrangement joins TRBV4-1 to TRBJ2-1; D ambiguous. V was cut by 5 bases and J by 8 bases, with 13 bases left in between. Germline assignment: CDR1 MGHRA and CDR2 YSYEKL. This CDR3 has 13 residues. The CDR3 reads CASSRQDWHEQFF. Written as DNA, the CDR3 is TGCGCCAGCAGCAGGCAAGACTGGCATGAGCAGTTCTTC.

A note on this clone: Distinct nucleotide sequences in the sample also encode this CDR3. This sequence joins TRBV9 and TRBJ2-1; 10 bases are shared with TRBD2. In germline, CDR1 is SGDLS, CDR2 YYNGEE. The CDR3 is 15 residues long. With 3 bases clipped from V and 3 bases from J, the junction kept 3 bases outside the gene matches. The CDR3 sequence: CASSARLAGYNEQFF. The CDR3, as DNA: TGTGCCAGCAGCGCACGACTAGCGGGCTACAATGAGCAGTTCTTC.

There are a few counts of this clone. V is TRBV15 and J is TRBJ1-5; 10 bases line up with TRBD1. Germline-derived CDR1 and CDR2 are LNHNV and YYDKDF (reference sequence). With 4 bases clipped from V and 16 bases from J, the junction kept 10 bases outside the gene matches. There are 13 residues in the CDR3. Here the CDR3 reads CATSIRTGTGAHF. The CDR3 coding sequence is TGTGCCACCAGCATTCGAACCGGGACAGGGGCACATTTT.

The chain is built from TRBV18 and TRBJ1-2; the D gene is possibly TRBD1 (5 bases). There are 13 residues in the CDR3. V dropped 5 bases and J dropped 2 bases, with 9 bases sitting between them. From germline, CDR1 is KGHSH and CDR2 LQKENI. Here the CDR3 reads CASSSTANYGYTF. The CDR3 region has the DNA TGTGCCAGCTCATCGACAGCGAACTATGGCTACACCTTC.

This sequence joins TRBV18 and TRBJ2-7; 11 bases are a match to TRBD1. CDR3 length: 17 amino acids. The germline gives CDR1 KGHSH, CDR2 LQKENI. V lost 3 bases, J lost 2 bases, and 9 bases stayed unmatched. The CDR3 DNA follows: TGTGCCAGCTCACCGGGACAGGGGGAGAAAGGGGCCTACGAGCAGTACTTC. This translates into CASSPGQGEKGAYEQYF. Full variable domain (missing parts from reference TRBV18 and TRBJ2-7): NAGVMQNPRHLVRRRGQEARLRCSPMKGHSHVYWYRQLPEEGLKFMVYLQKENIIDESGMPKERFSAEFPKEGPSILRIQQVVRGDSAAYFCASSPGQGEKGAYEQYFGPGTRLTVT.

The DNA for the CDR3 is TGTGCCAGCAGCTTGGCCGGGAACCGACTAGCGGGAGTCTACGAGCAGTACTTC. The encoded protein is CASSLAGNRLAGVYEQYF. This chain connects TRBV5-5 to TRBJ2-7; 12 positions agree with TRBD2. The CDR3 loop spans 18 amino acids. CDR1 SGHKS and CDR2 YYEKEE come from the germline V gene (reference sequence). J was trimmed by 3 bases and V by 0 bases; bases with no gene match: 10.

The chain couples TRBV5-4 to TRBJ2-2; D perhaps matches TRBD2 (6 bases). Trimming stripped 3 bases from V and 1 base from J, with 19 bases between. Germline loops: CDR1 SGHNT, CDR2 YYREEE (reference sequence). CDR3 length equals 18 residues. CDR3 region: CASSSGRGGARNTGELFF. In DNA form, the CDR3 reads TGTGCCAGCAGCTCAGGAAGGGGCGGGGCGCGGAACACCGGGGAGCTGTTTTTT.

This chain links TRBV5-1 with TRBJ2-1; 8 bases are a match to TRBD2. Losses at the gene ends were 0 bases for V and 13 bases for J; bases not matched to a gene: 15. CDR3 length: 16 amino acids. The germline CDR1 and CDR2 sequences are SGHRS and YFSETQ. CDR3 loop: CASSLGGISGSLSQFF. CDR3 DNA sequence: TGCGCCAGCAGCTTGGGTGGGATAAGCGGGAGTCTTTCCCAGTTCTTC.

The chain links TRBV15 to TRBJ2-7, with D perhaps TRBD1 (6 bases). Deletions cut 6 bases from V and 0 bases from J, with 12 bases between. The length of the CDR3 is 14 residues. CDR1 is LNHNV and CDR2 is YYDKDF in the germline V gene (reference sequence). The DNA of the CDR3 is TGTGCCACCAGGGGGGACACTACCTCCTACGAGCAGTACTTC. Protein product: CATRGDTTSYEQYF.

DNA for the CDR3: TGTGCCAGCAGTTGGGGGGAGGCATCCTACGAGCAGTACTTC. Its protein product is CASSWGEASYEQYF. The genes are TRBV2 and TRBJ2-7; weak D call: TRBD2 (6 bases). V shed 5 bases and J shed 1 base, with 12 bases lying between them. Germline V gene sequence: CDR1 SNHLY, CDR2 FYNNEI. The CDR3 runs 14 residues.

The chain combines TRBV6-6 with TRBJ1-4, with D tentatively TRBD1 (5 bases). CDR1 MNHNY and CDR2 SVGAGI come from the germline V gene (reference sequence). The CDR3 is 13 amino acids. Trimming took off 0 bases at V and 8 bases at J, with 7 bases between the two ends. CDR3 DNA: TGTGCCAGCAGTTACTCGGGGGGGGAAAAACTGTTTTTT. Protein sequence: CASSYSGGEKLFF.

The chain uses TRBV5-6 and TRBJ2-4; TRBD1 matches 8 bases. J was trimmed by 0 bases and V by 2 bases; bases with no gene match: 4. CDR3 length equals 16 residues. Germline assignment: CDR1 SGHDT and CDR2 YYEEEE. In DNA form, the CDR3 reads TGTGCCAGCAGCTTTGGGACAGGCCAAGCCAAAAACATTCAGTACTTC. Protein product: CASSFGTGQAKNIQYF.

The V call is TRBV7-9, the J call TRBJ2-7; D is perhaps TRBD1 (6 bases). With 4 bases removed from V and 6 bases from J, the gap between germline ends came to 16 bases. The V gene's germline CDR1 is SEHNR and CDR2 FQNEAQ (reference sequence). This CDR3 spans 14 amino acids. Written as DNA, the CDR3 is TGTGCCAGCAGCTACACAGGGCAGGAAGTCGAGCAGTACTTC. It yields the protein CASSYTGQEVEQYF.

The chain uses TRBV7-9 and TRBJ1-2; 12 bases align to TRBD1. The CDR3 consists of 15 residues. Trimming took 5 bases from V and 4 from J; bases not matched to a gene: 5. The V gene's germline CDR1 is SEHNR and CDR2 FQNEAQ (reference sequence). The CDR3 DNA follows: TGTGCCAGCAGCCCGGGACAGGGGGCCTTCTATGGCTACACCTTC. It specifies CASSPGQGAFYGYTF.

The chain carries TRBV4-1 and TRBJ2-1; possible D gene TRBD1, 5 bases. CDR3 length: 13 amino acids. The V end lost 3 bases, the J end lost 4 bases, and 7 bases lay between the germline ends. Germline CDR1 reads MGHRA; CDR2 reads YSYEKL. In nucleotides, the CDR3 is TGCGCCAGCAGCCATCAGGGTTACAATGAGCAGTTCTTC. Its protein is CASSHQGYNEQFF.

This clone was seen a few times. V usage is TRBV14 and J usage is TRBJ1-5, with D hard to call. The germline V gene has CDR1 SGHDN and CDR2 FVKESK. With 3 bases removed from V and 7 bases from J, the gap between germline ends came to 16 bases. This CDR3 is built from 15 residues. The CDR3 DNA reads as TGTGCCAGCAGCCAGGCCCCTTGGACTGGACAGCCCCAGCATTTT. Its translation: CASSQAPWTGQPQHF.

The chain combines TRBV7-2 with TRBJ2-1, with TRBD2 matching over 11 bases. The CDR3 is 16 amino acids. The germline V gene encodes CDR1 SGHTA and CDR2 FQGNSA. The V gene end was trimmed by 0 bases and the J gene end by 9 bases; junction bases not matched to a gene: 7. In DNA form, the CDR3 reads TGTGCCAGCAGCTTAGCGCACACTAGCGGGAGTCGTGAGCAGTTCTTC. The encoded protein is CASSLAHTSGSREQFF.

V is TRBV7-2 and J is TRBJ2-5, with 7 bases identical to TRBD2. V shed 1 base, J shed 5 bases, and the junction held 10 bases outside the gene matches. Germline CDR1 reads SGHTA; CDR2 reads FQGNSA. This CDR3 region has 16 residues. The CDR3 sequence is CASSLGLAMAGETQYF. As DNA, the CDR3 is TGTGCCAGCAGCTTAGGACTAGCCATGGCGGGTGAGACCCAGTACTTC.

This chain's CDR3 is CASSLALRRASTDTQYF. The CDR3 nucleotides are TGTGCCAGCAGCTTAGCGCTAAGGAGGGCTAGCACAGATACGCAGTATTTT. The rearrangement links TRBV7-8 to TRBJ2-3, with a possible D match to TRBD2 (6 bases). V was trimmed by 0 bases and J by 0 bases, leaving 13 bases between them. There are 17 residues in the CDR3. Per the germline V gene, CDR1 is SGHVS and CDR2 is FQNEAQ.